This T cell receptor (beta chain) was sequenced in a study of blood T cell repertoires in COVID-19 (dated by TCRdb to about 2020). Some background on the complete study: Collaborator samples came from the United States, Italy and Spain and covered acute and convalescent phases of COVID-19. The material from the prospective study consisted of cDNA or gDNA derived from T cells, B-cell-depleted T cells, or PBMCs. Deeply sampled blood TCRbeta repertoires from subjects exposed to, actively infected with, or recovered from COVID-19 were included in the dataset. A freely available public database, intended as a resource for researchers studying the immune response to SARS-CoV-2, is where the repertoires were released. Samples came from the ongoing ImmuneRACE study (first 160 participants) plus 1,254 subjects from 6 global collaborators. Sample metadata almost always included a de-identified subject ID, COVID-19 status, age in years and sex. Where HLA class I and class II types were available, the types were taken from metadata supplied by the sample provider, not from assay-based typing. The study at large found these results: How much clinical and demographic metadata was included differed by source and by participant, and the metadata was provided uncurated.

From cysteine to phenylalanine, the CDR3 is 13 amino acids long. The CDR3 DNA has 39 bases and is translated from base 1. CDR1 WSHSY and CDR2 SAAADI are derived from the germline V gene. The V and J ends are trimmed by 4 bases and 2 bases, leaving 9 bases between them. A second Seattle source provided samples from volunteer blood donors who had recovered from COVID-19. The collaborating institutions used their own protocols to collect whole blood in K2EDTA tubes. For TCRbeta analysis, collaborator samples were shipped as frozen whole blood, as isolated PBMCs, or as DNA extracted from either sample type. For this clone: The antigen it recognizes is unknown. No base-level quality is on record; no much larger clone is a single base apart.

TCRbeta CDR3 regions were amplified from genomic DNA using the immunoSEQ Assay, a bias-controlled multiplex PCR. The original pipeline was this. The number of nucleated cells in each sample was estimated from the amplification of reference gene primers within the assay. Sequence reads were collapsed and filtered to measure the absolute abundance of every unique TCRbeta CDR3 rearrangement. For each sample, productive Simpson clonality was calculated by taking the square root of Simpson's diversity index across productive rearrangements. TCRdb's version of the immuneACCESS table is confined to in-frame rearrangements and falls short of the full clone set. An unresolved V gene accounts for under half of the shortfall where checked; the remainder is of unknown origin. Clone size and the V and J calls come from that table; the DNA yielded D and trimming. The sample table contains over 250,000 clones; only one count was recorded for over 80% of them. Jointly, the top ten make up 1.5% of the sample.

This sequence was found in a woman aged 40 to 50 who had recovered from COVID-19. Source material: peripheral blood. The rearrangement joined TRBV10-2 to TRBJ2-7; TRBD1 could be the D gene, as 5 bases match. In nucleotides, the sequence is TGCGCCAGCAGTGGAAGACAGACCTACGAGCAGTACTTC. This encodes CASSGRQTYEQYF.